This T cell receptor (beta chain) derives from a study of monozygotic twins with inflammatory bowel disease. Study conclusions and caveats: Especially where disease activity was present, IBD patients had fewer clonotypes in common with others than healthy twins did. For repertoire similarity, concordant twins did not differ from discordant twins, possibly because power was limited.

Nested amplification of TCRalpha and TCRbeta cDNA involved two PCRs of roughly 17 and 9 cycles. TCRdb re-called the 5' RACE reads; one entry per CDR3 protein, DNA not given. The sample table sets out some 130,000 distinct CDR3 sequences. With respect to this clonotype: Its antigen is undetermined.

This CDR3 has 13 amino acids. Looked up from germline, CDR1 is DFQATT and CDR2 is SNEGSKA (reference sequence). Sequencing used blood. The chain employs TRBV20-1 and TRBJ1-5; TCRdb lists TRBD1, though no DNA is available to test this call. The receptor comes from a human donor with ulcerative colitis or Crohn's disease, or a healthy co-twin of an affected twin (not recorded which). CDR3 amino acids: CSPGGKGHQPQHF.